This T cell receptor (beta chain) appears in the sequencing data of a study of T cell responses to AZD1222 COVID-19 vaccine. Study results and caveats: Once two AZD1222 doses were given, Spike-specific TCR breadth and depth went up. Among the donors, most were white British and more were female, and clonal diversity was possibly underestimated. Only a handful of AZD1222 recipients, several in all, had baseline seropositivity.

After removal of 8 bases from V and 5 bases from J, the junction contained 10 bases not matched to a gene. Looked up from germline, CDR1 is MDHEN and CDR2 is SYDVKM. This CDR3 comprises 15 residues. As for this clone: No antigen is known for it.

Sequenced by immunoSEQ multiplex PCR; TCRdb stores in-frame clones only, minus some. The table has roughly 130,000 clones, over 75% seen once. This clonotype was obtained from an adult in good health. The V call is TRBV28, the J call TRBJ2-1, with 9 bases matching TRBD2. The sequencing here drew on peripheral blood, taken on day 0 of AZD1222 vaccination. The CDR3 spells CASARGGGGDNEQFF. CDR3 nucleotides: TGTGCCAGCGCGCGGGGGGGTGGTGGTGACAATGAGCAGTTCTTC. Together with reference TRBV28 and TRBJ2-1, the CDR3 gives the full variable domain: DVKVTQSSRYLVKRTGEKVFLECVQDMDHENMFWYRQDPGLGLRLIYFSYDVKMKEKGDIPEGYSVSREKKERFSLILESASTNQTSMYLCASARGGGGDNEQFFGPGTRLTVL.